This T cell receptor beta chain emerged from a study of cytomegalovirus exposure and HLA in healthy donors. With 60 Vbeta and 13 Jbeta primers, the PCR was carried out. The data were produced by immunoSEQ multiplex PCR, yet TCRdb's version contains in-frame clones alone and is incomplete. This sample yields approximately 100,000 clones, of which more than 70% are seen a single time; approximately 2% belongs to the top ten. Sample: PBMCs. The TCR comes from a man younger than 35 in good health and CMV-seronegative.

The DNA for the CDR3 is TGTGCCAGCAGTCGTCTGGGCGGGGTCACAGATACGCAGTATTTT. Amino acids: CASSRLGGVTDTQYF. The genes are TRBV6-6 and TRBJ2-3, with D tentatively TRBD2 (6 bases). The CDR3 spans 15 residues. V lost 5 bases to trimming and J lost 2 bases, with 14 bases between them. Germline lookup yields CDR1 MNHNY and CDR2 SVGAGI (reference sequence).